A single sample gave rise to the 20 T cell receptor beta chains below, sequenced in a study of T cells in Graves' hyperthyroidism and ophthalmopathy. Regions amplified from RNA transcripts were the TCR beta CDR3 regions. Researchers ran a first-round RT-PCR on the TCR CDR3 using the HTBI primer set. TCRdb itself ran the multiplex PCR reads through MiXCR, one entry per CDR3 protein. The sample yields about half a million distinct CDR3 sequences, more than 20% seen once. The sample comprised blood. The receptors were sampled from a man aged 18 to 29 with Graves' hyperthyroidism.

Ten or more counts support this clonotype. The V gene is TRBV12-3 or TRBV12-4, the J gene TRBJ1-1; no firm D call. CDR3 length: 12 residues. The ends were cut back, 3 bases at V and 4 bases at J, with 6 bases in the middle. The CDR3 nucleotides are TGTGCCAGCAGTTTGAGGCGCACTGAAGCTTTCTTT. Its translation is CASSLRRTEAFF.

This clonotype occurred a few times. The chain employs TRBV15 and TRBJ2-7, with D unclear. Germline CDR1 is LNHNV and CDR2 is YYDKDF (reference sequence). The ends were cut back, 0 bases at V and 2 bases at J, with 11 bases in the middle. CDR3 length: 15 residues. This CDR3 reads CATSRDFLVTYEQYF. For the CDR3, the DNA is TGTGCCACCAGCAGAGATTTCCTGGTAACCTACGAGCAGTACTTC.

This clonotype was observed at least ten times. This chain uses TRBV4-1 with TRBJ2-5, with D perhaps TRBD2 (6 bases). The V gene lost 4 bases and the J gene lost 1 base, with 10 bases spanning the gap. The CDR3 totals 14 residues. The V gene's germline CDR1 is MGHRA and CDR2 YSYEKL. CDR3 in DNA: TGCGCCAGCAGCCTAGGAGGGAGCCAAGAGACCCAGTACTTC. It translates to CASSLGGSQETQYF.

This clonotype was counted many times. The gene calls are TRBV20-1 and TRBJ1-3, with D uncertain. The CDR3 has 17 residues. Germline CDR1 and CDR2: DFQATT and SNEGSKA (reference sequence). With 1 base removed from V and 1 base from J, the gap between germline ends came to 17 bases. CDR3 residues: CSARAGSGDSSGNTIYF. CDR3 DNA sequence: TGCAGTGCTAGAGCGGGCTCTGGTGATTCATCTGGAAACACCATATATTTT.

This clonotype was observed many times. V is TRBV7-9 and J is TRBJ2-7, with 8 bases identical to TRBD1. Per germline, CDR1 SEHNR and CDR2 FQNEAQ (reference sequence). V lost 5 bases to trimming and J lost 4 bases; unmatched junction nucleotides: 4. The CDR3 runs to 13 residues. CDR3 protein: CASSETGDYEQYF. CDR3 nucleotide sequence: TGTGCCAGCAGCGAGACAGGGGATTACGAGCAGTACTTC.

This clonotype showed up many times. The chain couples TRBV20-1 to TRBJ2-7; D may match TRBD1 or TRBD2 (5 bases each). There are 14 residues in the CDR3. Germline CDR1 DFQATT, CDR2 SNEGSKA (reference sequence). V was pared by 3 bases and J by 3 bases, with 15 bases between. CDR3 coding DNA: TGCAGTGCTAGCCTCGGGACCGATCGCTACGAGCAGTACTTC. Its translation: CSASLGTDRYEQYF.

As regards this clonotype: The junction and the germline gene differ at one end; a read error may be behind it. The chain is built from TRBV12-3 or TRBV12-4 and TRBJ1-5; TRBD1 aligns across 11 bases. This CDR3 contains 18 residues. CDR3 bases: TGTGCCAGCAGTTTAGAGGGACAGGGGGTTGATAGCAATCAGCCCCAGCACTTT. It specifies CASSLEGQGVDSNQPQHF.

This clonotype was detected ten times or more. The CDR3 coding sequence is TGTGCCAGCAGTACTCTAGGCGGGGCCGACCAAGAGACCCAGTACTTC. Translating it yields CASSTLGGADQETQYF. V is TRBV27 and J is TRBJ2-5, with D perhaps TRBD2 (6 bases). The V end was cut by 5 bases, the J end by 0 bases, with 16 bases between. This CDR3 region has 16 residues. Germline CDR1 reads MNHEY; CDR2 reads SMNVEV (reference sequence).

In its sample, this clonotype was seen many times. In nucleotides, the CDR3 is TGTGCCAGCAGTTACTCGAGGGGACAGCGGGAGACCCAGTACTTC. This codes for CASSYSRGQRETQYF. V gene TRBV6-5 combines with J gene TRBJ2-5; TRBD1 matches at 7 bases. The germline V gene encodes CDR1 MNHEY and CDR2 SVGAGI. V was clipped by 0 bases and J by 5 bases; unmatched bases: 6. The CDR3 consists of 15 residues.

A remark on this clonotype: This could be a read error, since a much larger clone is one nucleotide away. This chain uses TRBV12-3 or TRBV12-4 with TRBJ1-2; 7 nucleotides match TRBD1. The CDR3 spans 13 residues. The CDR3 DNA follows: TGTACCAGCGCTGACGGACAGGCCCTTGGCTACACCTTC. It codes for CTSADGQALGYTF.

The table lists this clonotype with many counts. This sequence joins TRBV4-1 and TRBJ1-1; D is undetermined. The ends were cut back, 1 base at V and 5 bases at J, with 8 bases in the middle. The CDR3 runs to 13 residues. The germline V gene encodes CDR1 MGHRA and CDR2 YSYEKL. CDR3 protein: CASSQVDRTEAFF. The CDR3, as DNA: TGCGCCAGCAGCCAAGTGGATCGGACTGAAGCTTTCTTT.

This clonotype has ten or more counts. The chain uses TRBV28 and TRBJ1-5; no clear D gene. Germline CDR1 and CDR2: MDHEN and SYDVKM. CDR3 length: 16 residues. V was cut by 6 bases and J by 3 bases, with 18 bases left in between. In nucleotides, the CDR3 is TGTGCCAGCAGCCCGTGGTCGGGGAGGTCCAATCAGCCCCAGCATTTT. Encoded protein: CASSPWSGRSNQPQHF.

There are many counts of this clonotype. The chain carries TRBV7-8 and TRBJ2-2, with D perhaps matching TRBD2 (5 bases). The CDR3 is 16 residues long. Germline loops: CDR1 SGHVS, CDR2 FQNEAQ. Trimming took 2 bases from V and 3 from J, leaving 13 bases between them. CDR3 DNA: TGTGCCAGCAGCTTAACGGCTAGCTCAGACACCGGGGAGCTGTTTTTT. This codes for CASSLTASSDTGELFF.

This clonotype has a count of ten or more. The chain carries TRBV28 and TRBJ1-3, with TRBD1 identical over 7 bases. The length of the CDR3 is 14 residues. The germline gives CDR1 MDHEN, CDR2 SYDVKM. After removal of 6 bases from V and 5 bases from J, the junction contained 7 bases not matched to a gene. CDR3 in amino acids: CASSVRGERNTIYF. Here the CDR3 DNA reads TGTGCCAGCAGCGTCAGGGGGGAGCGAAACACCATATATTTT.

This clonotype turned up a few times. In DNA form, the CDR3 reads TGCGCCAGCAGCCAAGTACCCCTAAGGAACACTGAAGCTTTCTTT. This sequence encodes CASSQVPLRNTEAFF. The chain couples TRBV4-1 to TRBJ1-1; the D is unclear. CDR3 size: 15 residues. Per germline, CDR1 MGHRA and CDR2 YSYEKL. V dropped 1 base and J dropped 1 base, with 10 bases sitting between them.

This clonotype has a count of ten or more. The V call is TRBV28, the J call TRBJ1-2, with a weak D call TRBD1 (5 bases). V was clipped by 2 bases and J by 4 bases, with 11 bases between them. The CDR3 is 14 residues long. CDR1 and CDR2 from the germline V gene are MDHEN and SYDVKM. For the CDR3, the DNA is TGTGCCAGCAGTTTAAACCAGGGCGGCTATGGCTACACCTTC. It yields the protein CASSLNQGGYGYTF.

This clonotype was detected many times. The CDR3 protein is CASSKGTLLSSYEQYF. The CDR3 DNA reads TGTGCCAGCAGTAAGGGGACACTGCTGAGCTCCTACGAGCAGTACTTC. V is TRBV28 and J is TRBJ2-7; D is possibly TRBD1 (6 bases). Germline lookup yields CDR1 MDHEN and CDR2 SYDVKM. The CDR3 covers 16 residues. Trimming stripped 5 bases from V and 0 bases from J, with 17 bases between.

This clonotype was detected ten times or more. This chain connects TRBV7-2 to TRBJ2-7; D uncertain. CDR1 and CDR2 from the germline V gene are SGHTA and FQGNSA. The CDR3 is made up of 14 amino acids. With 0 bases removed from V and 2 bases from J, the gap between germline ends came to 8 bases. CDR3 sequence reads: CASSLAVGAYEQYF. For the CDR3, the DNA is TGTGCCAGCAGCTTAGCGGTAGGAGCCTACGAGCAGTACTTC.

The V and J genes are TRBV15 and TRBJ2-7; TRBD2 agrees at 9 bases. The ends lost 0 bases at V and 0 bases at J; junction bases unmatched: 3. The germline V gene encodes CDR1 LNHNV and CDR2 YYDKDF (reference sequence). The CDR3 has 16 amino acids. CDR3 DNA: TGTGCCACCAGCAGAGATGGACTAGCGAGCTCCTACGAGCAGTACTTC. It translates to CATSRDGLASSYEQYF.

V and J are TRBV30 and TRBJ2-7; weak D call: TRBD1 (5 bases). Germline loops: CDR1 GTSNPN, CDR2 SVGIG (reference sequence). The CDR3 length is 11 residues. Trimming left V 1 base short and J 6 bases short, with 7 bases between. The CDR3 here is CAWSGGPEQYF. CDR3 DNA: TGTGCCTGGAGTGGGGGCCCCGAGCAGTACTTC. The whole variable domain, filled in from reference TRBV30 and TRBJ2-7, reads SQTIHQWPATLVQPVGSPLSLECTVEGTSNPNLYWYRQAAGRGLQLLFYSVGIGQISSEVPQNLSASRPQDRQFILSSKKLLLSDSGFYLCAWSGGPEQYFGPGTRLTVT.